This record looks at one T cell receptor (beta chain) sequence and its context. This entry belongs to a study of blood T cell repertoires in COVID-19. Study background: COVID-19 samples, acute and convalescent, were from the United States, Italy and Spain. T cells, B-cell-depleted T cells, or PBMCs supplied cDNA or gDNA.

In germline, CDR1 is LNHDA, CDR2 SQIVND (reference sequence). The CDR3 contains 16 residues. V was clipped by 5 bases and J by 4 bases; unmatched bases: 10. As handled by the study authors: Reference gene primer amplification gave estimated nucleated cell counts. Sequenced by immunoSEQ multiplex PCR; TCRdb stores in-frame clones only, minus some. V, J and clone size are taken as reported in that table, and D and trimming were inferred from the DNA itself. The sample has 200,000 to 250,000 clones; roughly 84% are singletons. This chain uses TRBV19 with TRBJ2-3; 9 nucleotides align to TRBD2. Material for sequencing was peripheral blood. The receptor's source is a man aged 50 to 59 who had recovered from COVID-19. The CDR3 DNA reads TGTGCCAGTAGTTCACAGGGGACTAGCCGCGCAGATACGCAGTATTTT. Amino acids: CASSSQGTSRADTQYF.